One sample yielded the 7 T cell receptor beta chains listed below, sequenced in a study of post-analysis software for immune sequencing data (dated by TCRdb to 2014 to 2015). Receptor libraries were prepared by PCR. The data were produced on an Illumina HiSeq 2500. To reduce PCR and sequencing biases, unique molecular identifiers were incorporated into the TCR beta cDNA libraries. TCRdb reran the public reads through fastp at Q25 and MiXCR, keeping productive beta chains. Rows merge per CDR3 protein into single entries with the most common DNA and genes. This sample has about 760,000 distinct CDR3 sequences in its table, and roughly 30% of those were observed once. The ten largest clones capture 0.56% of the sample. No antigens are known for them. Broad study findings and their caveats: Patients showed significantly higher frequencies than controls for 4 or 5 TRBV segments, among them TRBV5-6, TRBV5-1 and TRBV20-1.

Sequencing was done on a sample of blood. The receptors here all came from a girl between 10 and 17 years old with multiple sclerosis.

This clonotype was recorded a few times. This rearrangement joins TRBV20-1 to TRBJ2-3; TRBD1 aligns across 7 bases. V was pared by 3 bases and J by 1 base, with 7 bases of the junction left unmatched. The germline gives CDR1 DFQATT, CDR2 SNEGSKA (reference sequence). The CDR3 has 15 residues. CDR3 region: CSASSRGGGTDTQYF. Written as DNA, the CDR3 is TGCAGTGCTAGTAGTCGAGGGGGCGGCACAGATACGCAGTATTTT.

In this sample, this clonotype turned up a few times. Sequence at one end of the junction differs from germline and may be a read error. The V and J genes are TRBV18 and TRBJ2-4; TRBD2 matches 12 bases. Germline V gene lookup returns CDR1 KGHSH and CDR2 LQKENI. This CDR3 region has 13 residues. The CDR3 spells CSSGRAFGTSQYF. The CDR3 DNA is TGCTCTAGCGGGAGGGCCTTCGGGACGTCGCAGTACTTC.

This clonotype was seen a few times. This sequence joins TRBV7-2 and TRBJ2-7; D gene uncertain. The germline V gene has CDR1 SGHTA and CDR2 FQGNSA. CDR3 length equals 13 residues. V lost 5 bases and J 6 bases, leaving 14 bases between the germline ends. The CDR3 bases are TGTGCCAGCAGCGAAGCCCCCAGGTCCGAGCAGTACTTC. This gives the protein CASSEAPRSEQYF.

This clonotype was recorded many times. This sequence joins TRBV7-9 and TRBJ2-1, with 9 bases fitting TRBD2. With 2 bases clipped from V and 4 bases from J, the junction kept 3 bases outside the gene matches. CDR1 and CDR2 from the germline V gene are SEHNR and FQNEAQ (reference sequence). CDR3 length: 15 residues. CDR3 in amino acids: CASSLISGGYNEQFF. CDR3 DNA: TGTGCCAGCAGCTTAATAAGCGGGGGGTACAATGAGCAGTTCTTC.

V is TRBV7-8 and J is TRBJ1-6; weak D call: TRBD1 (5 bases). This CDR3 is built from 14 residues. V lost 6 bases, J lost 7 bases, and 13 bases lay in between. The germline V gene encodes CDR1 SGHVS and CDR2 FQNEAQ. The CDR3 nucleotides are TGTGCCAGCAGAACCCTGCAGGGAAATTCACCCCTCCACTTT. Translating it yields CASRTLQGNSPLHF.

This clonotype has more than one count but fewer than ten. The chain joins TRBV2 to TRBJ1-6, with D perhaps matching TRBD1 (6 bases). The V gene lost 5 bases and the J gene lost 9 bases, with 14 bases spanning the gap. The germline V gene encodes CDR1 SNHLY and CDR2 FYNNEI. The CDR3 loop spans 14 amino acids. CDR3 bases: TGTGCCAGCAGTCCCCGGGACATTCGTTCACCCCTCCACTTT. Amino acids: CASSPRDIRSPLHF.

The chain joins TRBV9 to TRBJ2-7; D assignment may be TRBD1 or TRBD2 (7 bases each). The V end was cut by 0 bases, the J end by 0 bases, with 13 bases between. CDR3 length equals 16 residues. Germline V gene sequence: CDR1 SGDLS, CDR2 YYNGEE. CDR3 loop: CASSVGGGGSSYEQYF. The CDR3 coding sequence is TGTGCCAGCAGCGTAGGAGGGGGCGGGAGCTCCTACGAGCAGTACTTC.